This TCR beta chain was observed in a study of tumor and adjacent non-tumor tissue in lung cancer. Study-level information: The cohort had about a dozen adenocarcinoma, 2 squamous cell and 1 small cell patients.

Three rounds of nested PCR, following a modified ARM-PCR protocol, produced the TCRbeta library. TCRdb re-derived calls from the multiplex PCR reads in MiXCR, one entry per CDR3 protein. Found here are some 68,000 distinct CDR3 sequences, 65% to 80% of them singletons; the top ten hold 40% to 55%. This clonotype has ten or more counts. No cell sorting was done before RNA was extracted from the tissue. More than 3 cm separated this lung sample from the edge of the tumor. The CDR3 sequence is 15 residues long. The ends lost 4 bases at V and 3 bases at J; junction bases unmatched: 7. Germline CDR1 reads DFQATT; CDR2 reads SNEGSKA (reference sequence).

This clonotype was obtained from a man between 60 and 70 years old with non-small cell lung cancer. V gene TRBV20-1 combines with J gene TRBJ2-1; TRBD2 agrees at 9 bases. Sequenced material: distant non-tumor lung tissue. CDR3 bases: TGCAGTGCTATGGTTAGCGGGAGTGGCTACAATGAGCAGTTCTTC. Protein sequence: CSAMVSGSGYNEQFF.